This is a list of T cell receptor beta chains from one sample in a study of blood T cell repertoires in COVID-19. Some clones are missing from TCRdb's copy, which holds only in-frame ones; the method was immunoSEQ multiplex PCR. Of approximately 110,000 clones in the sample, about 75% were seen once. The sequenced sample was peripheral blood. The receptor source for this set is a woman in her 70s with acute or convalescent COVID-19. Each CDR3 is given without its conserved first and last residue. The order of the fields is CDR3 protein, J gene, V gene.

CDR3 protein: ASSQGQGALGNQPQH
J gene: TRBJ1-5
V gene: TRBV4-1

CDR3 protein: SVRGQAGYT
J gene: TRBJ1-2
V gene: TRBV29-1

CDR3 protein: ASSESRGRLRADYNEQF
J gene: TRBJ2-1
V gene: TRBV10-2

CDR3 protein: ASSSKPGLEAF
J gene: TRBJ1-1
V gene: TRBV5-6

CDR3 protein: ASSEGSNQPQH
J gene: TRBJ1-5
V gene: TRBV6-4

CDR3 protein: ASSQDSSQETQY
J gene: TRBJ2-5
V gene: TRBV4-3

CDR3 protein: ASSYAGTATF
J gene: TRBJ2-1
V gene: TRBV5-1

CDR3 protein: ASSLRASGNTIY
J gene: TRBJ1-3
V gene: TRBV7-6

CDR3 protein: ASSLTWERPPLH
J gene: TRBJ1-6
V gene: TRBV5-1

CDR3 protein: ATSDTGSWTDTQY
J gene: TRBJ2-3
V gene: TRBV24-1

CDR3 protein: ASSLRTGHTDTQY
J gene: TRBJ2-3
V gene: TRBV7-2

CDR3 protein: ASLTGRYGYT
J gene: TRBJ1-2
V gene: TRBV19

CDR3 protein: STGGTTEAF
J gene: TRBJ1-1
V gene: TRBV20-1

CDR3 protein: ASGKGALNSYEQY
J gene: TRBJ2-7
V gene: TRBV6-5

CDR3 protein: ASSHRTGMNEQF
J gene: TRBJ2-1
V gene: TRBV3-1/TRBV3-2

CDR3 protein: ASSKPALGSYNEQF
J gene: TRBJ2-1
V gene: TRBV7-2

CDR3 protein: ATSRDQGTDTQY
J gene: TRBJ2-3
V gene: TRBV15

CDR3 protein: AISGGRDIATNEKLF
J gene: TRBJ1-4
V gene: TRBV10-3

CDR3 protein: ASSGPGHLNTEAF
J gene: TRBJ1-1
V gene: TRBV21-1

CDR3 protein: ASSPRGGETQY
J gene: TRBJ2-5
V gene: TRBV18

CDR3 protein: ASSPPSGGGYGYT
J gene: TRBJ1-2
V gene: TRBV5-1

CDR3 protein: AWSGPSGSGNTIY
J gene: TRBJ1-3
V gene: TRBV30